The clone carrying this TCR beta chain was counted a few times. Its target is unknown. The data originate from a study of CD4 T cells in relation to SARS-CoV-2 and coronaviruses. For the study at large: No peptide or an HIV-1 Nef peptide pool served as negative control.

The CDR3 has 15 amino acids. V lost 2 bases, J lost 2 bases, and 12 bases lay in between. Per germline, CDR1 SGHTA and CDR2 FQGTGA. Generated by immunoSEQ multiplex PCR, the TCRdb table keeps only in-frame clones and is missing some. The sample gives some 20,000 clones, about four fifths of which show up once; roughly 15% is in the top ten. Unexposed donor CD4+ T cells date from 2011-2018, before the COVID-19 pandemic. Isolation of CD4+ T cells took place after around 11 days in culture. Testing used SARS-CoV-2 S/N and four cold-coronavirus spikes on unexposed-donor CD4+ T cells, cells permitting. This rearrangement joins TRBV7-3 to TRBJ1-1; D not resolved. The sequenced sample was CD4+ T cells from PBMCs, cultured in vitro. This clonotype was sampled from a human donor in good health. In DNA form, the CDR3 reads TGTGCCAGCAGCTTACTCTCCACGGTAAACACTGAAGCTTTCTTT. Its translation is CASSLLSTVNTEAFF.